This T cell receptor (beta chain) was retrieved from a study of STAT5B mutations in CD4+ large granular lymphocyte leukemia. TCRdb's table, derived via immunoSEQ multiplex PCR, lists solely in-frame clones and lacks some. Of about 30,000 clones listed, approximately 80% are singletons. This CDR3 has 13 residues. Trimming cost V 3 bases and J 1 base, with 6 bases left between them. Per germline, CDR1 MDHEN and CDR2 SYDVKM. The source is a human donor in good health. The specimen sequenced was CD4+ T cells from blood buffy coats. The chain has TRBV28 and TRBJ1-1; weak D call: TRBD1 (5 bases). The chain's CDR3 is CASSFGGNTEAFF. Written as DNA, the CDR3 is TGTGCCAGCAGTTTTGGGGGGAACACTGAAGCTTTCTTT. Variable domain in full (rest from reference TRBV28 and TRBJ1-1): DVKVTQSSRYLVKRTGEKVFLECVQDMDHENMFWYRQDPGLGLRLIYFSYDVKMKEKGDIPEGYSVSREKKERFSLILESASTNQTSMYLCASSFGGNTEAFFGQGTRLTVV.